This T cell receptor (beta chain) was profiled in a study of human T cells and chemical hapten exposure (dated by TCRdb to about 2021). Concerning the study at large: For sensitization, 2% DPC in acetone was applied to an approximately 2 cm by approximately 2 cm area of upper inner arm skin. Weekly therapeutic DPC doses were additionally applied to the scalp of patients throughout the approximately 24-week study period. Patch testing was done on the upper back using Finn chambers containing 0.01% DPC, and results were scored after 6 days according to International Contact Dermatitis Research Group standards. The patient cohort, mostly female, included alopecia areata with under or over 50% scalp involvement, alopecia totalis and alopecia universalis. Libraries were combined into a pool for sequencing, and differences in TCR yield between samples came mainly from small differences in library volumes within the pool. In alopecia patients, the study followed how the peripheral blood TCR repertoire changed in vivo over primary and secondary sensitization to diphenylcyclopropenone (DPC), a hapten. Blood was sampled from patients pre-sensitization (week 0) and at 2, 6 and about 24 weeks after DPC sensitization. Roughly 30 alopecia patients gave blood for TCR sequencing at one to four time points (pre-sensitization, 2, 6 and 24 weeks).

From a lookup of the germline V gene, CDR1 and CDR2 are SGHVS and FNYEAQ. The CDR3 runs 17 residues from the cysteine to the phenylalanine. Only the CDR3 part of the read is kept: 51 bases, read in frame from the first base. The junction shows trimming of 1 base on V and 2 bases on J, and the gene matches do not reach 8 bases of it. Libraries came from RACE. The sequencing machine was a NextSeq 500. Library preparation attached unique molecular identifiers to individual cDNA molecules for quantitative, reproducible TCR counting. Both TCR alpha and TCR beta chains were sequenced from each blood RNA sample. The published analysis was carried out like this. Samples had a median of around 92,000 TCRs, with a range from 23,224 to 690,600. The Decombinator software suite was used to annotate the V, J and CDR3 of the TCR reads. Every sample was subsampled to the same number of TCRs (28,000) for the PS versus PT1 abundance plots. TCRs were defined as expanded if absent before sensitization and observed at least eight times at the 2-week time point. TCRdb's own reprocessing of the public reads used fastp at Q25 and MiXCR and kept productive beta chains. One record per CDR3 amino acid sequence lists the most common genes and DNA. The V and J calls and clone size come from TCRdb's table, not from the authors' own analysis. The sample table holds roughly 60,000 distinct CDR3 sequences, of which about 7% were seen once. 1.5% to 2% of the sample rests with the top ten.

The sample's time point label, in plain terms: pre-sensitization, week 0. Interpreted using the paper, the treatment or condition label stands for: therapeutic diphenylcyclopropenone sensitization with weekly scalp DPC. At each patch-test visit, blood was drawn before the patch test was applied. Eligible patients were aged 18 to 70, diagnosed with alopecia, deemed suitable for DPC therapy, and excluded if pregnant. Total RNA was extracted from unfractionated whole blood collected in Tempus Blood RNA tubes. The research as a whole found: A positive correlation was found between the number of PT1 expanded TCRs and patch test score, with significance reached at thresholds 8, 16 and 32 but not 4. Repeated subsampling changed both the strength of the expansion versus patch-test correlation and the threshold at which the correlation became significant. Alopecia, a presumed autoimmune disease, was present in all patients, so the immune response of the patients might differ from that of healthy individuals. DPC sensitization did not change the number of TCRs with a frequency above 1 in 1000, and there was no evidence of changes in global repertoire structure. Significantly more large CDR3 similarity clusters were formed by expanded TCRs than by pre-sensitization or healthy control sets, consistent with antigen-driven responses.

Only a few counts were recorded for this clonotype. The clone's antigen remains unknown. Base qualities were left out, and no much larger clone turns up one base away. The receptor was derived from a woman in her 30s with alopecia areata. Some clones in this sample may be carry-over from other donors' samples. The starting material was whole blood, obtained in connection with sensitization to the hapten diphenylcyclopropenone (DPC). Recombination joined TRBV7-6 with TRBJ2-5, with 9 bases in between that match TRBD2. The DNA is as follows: TGTGCCAGCAGCTTAGTTGTTCGGCTAGCGGGGCAAGAGACCCAGTACTTC. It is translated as CASSLVVRLAGQETQYF.